These T cell receptor beta chains were read from a single sample in a study of cytomegalovirus exposure and HLA in healthy donors. Data came from immunoSEQ multiplex PCR; TCRdb stores just in-frame clones and leaves some out. The table lists fewer than 200,000 clones, 75% to 90% of them singletons, with approximately 2.1% in the top ten. Sequencing was performed on PBMCs. The receptors originated from a young woman in good health and CMV-seronegative. The CDR3 runs from the conserved cysteine through the conserved F or W. D genes are given only for firm matches. Only some rows state a clone size, as once, few, many or a class for expanded clones.

j_call | d_call | clone_size | v_call | cdr3_aa | cdr3_nt
TRBJ1-4 | NA | once | TRBV5-1 | CASSPYGGGLFF | TGCGCCAGCAGCCCGTACGGGGGGGGGCTGTTTTTT
TRBJ2-1 | TRBD1 | NA | TRBV11-3 | CASSLAPGQGALDEQFF | TGTGCCAGCAGCTTAGCCCCGGGACAGGGGGCTTTGGATGAGCAGTTCTTC
TRBJ2-2 | TRBD1 | NA | TRBV9 | CASDRGKTNTGELFF | TGTGCCAGCGACAGGGGAAAGACGAACACCGGGGAGCTGTTTTTT
TRBJ1-2 | TRBD1 | NA | TRBV9 | CASSGTGGYGYTF | TGTGCCAGCAGCGGGACAGGGGGCTATGGCTACACCTTC
TRBJ1-1 | NA | NA | TRBV7-9 | CASSLMGRNTEAFF | TGTGCCAGCAGCTTAATGGGGCGCAACACTGAAGCTTTCTTT
TRBJ2-1 | TRBD2 | NA | TRBV5-1 | CASSPGLAGGLGNEQFF | TGCGCCAGCAGTCCGGGGCTAGCGGGAGGGCTGGGCAATGAGCAGTTCTTC
TRBJ2-7 | TRBD1 | NA | TRBV19 | CASTQGATYEQYF | TGTGCCAGTACACAGGGGGCCACCTACGAGCAGTACTTC
TRBJ1-1 | NA | NA | TRBV6-6 | CASSYRGKGTEAFF | TGTGCCAGCAGTTACAGGGGGAAGGGCACTGAAGCTTTCTTT
TRBJ2-2 | NA | NA | TRBV6-5 | CASSYYRNTGELFF | TGTGCCAGCAGTTACTATCGTAACACCGGGGAGCTGTTTTTT
TRBJ2-3 | NA | few | TRBV11-2 | CASSFSGTDTQYF | TGTGCCAGCAGCTTTTCCGGGACAGATACGCAGTATTTT
TRBJ1-1 | TRBD1 | NA | TRBV27 | CASGPDRGTEAFF | TGTGCCAGCGGCCCCGACAGGGGGACTGAAGCTTTCTTT
TRBJ1-1 | TRBD1 | once | TRBV10-3 | CAISGAGGDLNTEAFF | TGTGCCATCAGTGGGGCAGGGGGCGATTTGAACACTGAAGCTTTCTTT
TRBJ2-1 | TRBD1 | NA | TRBV9 | CASSVDPGDRGRQFF | TGTGCCAGCAGCGTAGACCCGGGGGACAGGGGGCGCCAGTTCTTC
TRBJ2-7 | TRBD1 | NA | TRBV7-9 | CASSLGPGQGGFF | TGTGCCAGCAGCTTAGGTCCGGGACAGGGAGGTTTCTTC
TRBJ1-2 | NA | NA | TRBV7-2 | CASSLSRGAYGYTF | TGTGCCAGCAGCTTATCGCGGGGGGCTTACGGCTACACCTTC
TRBJ2-3 | NA | NA | TRBV28 | CASSLGGGLTDTQYF | TGTGCCAGCAGTTTAGGGGGGGGCCTCACAGATACGCAGTATTTT
TRBJ1-2 | TRBD1 | once | TRBV18 | CASSAGTGTNGYTF | TGTGCCAGCTCGGCCGGGACAGGGACCAATGGCTACACCTTC
TRBJ1-1 | NA | NA | TRBV9 | CASSVSLAVGTEAFF | TGTGCCAGCAGCGTATCGTTAGCTGTCGGGACTGAAGCTTTCTTT
TRBJ1-5 | TRBD1 | NA | TRBV19 | CASSRDRDNQPQHF | TGTGCCAGTAGCCGGGACAGGGATAATCAGCCCCAGCATTTT
TRBJ2-7 | TRBD2 | NA | TRBV5-6 | CASSLTRGAYEQYF | TGTGCCAGCAGCCTCACCCGGGGGGCCTACGAGCAGTACTTC
TRBJ2-1 | NA | NA | TRBV27 | CASAWEAYNEQFF | TGTGCCAGTGCTTGGGAGGCCTACAATGAGCAGTTCTTC
TRBJ1-4 | NA | NA | TRBV4-1 | CASSQEGRGKLFF | TGCGCCAGCAGCCAAGAAGGAAGGGGGAAACTGTTTTTT
TRBJ2-3 | TRBD1 | NA | TRBV7-2 | CASSSHERRQGTNTQYF | TGTGCCAGCAGCTCTCACGAAAGGAGACAGGGCACAAATACGCAGTATTTT
TRBJ1-4 | NA | once | TRBV7-6 | CASSLDGRGDEKLFF | TGTGCCAGCAGCTTAGATGGCAGGGGTGATGAAAAACTGTTTTTT
TRBJ1-2 | TRBD1 | NA | TRBV6-1 | CASSATGDGYTF | TGTGCCAGCAGTGCAACAGGGGATGGCTACACCTTC
TRBJ2-7 | TRBD2 | NA | TRBV7-8 | CASSFFSAGGYEQYF | TGTGCCAGCAGCTTTTTTTCAGCGGGAGGCTACGAGCAGTACTTC